The rows below give T cell receptor beta chains drawn from one sample of a study of T cells in localized non-small cell lung cancer. Some clones are missing from TCRdb's copy, which holds only in-frame ones; the method was immunoSEQ multiplex PCR. Here the sample spans 31,000 or so clones, 80% being singletons. The sample consisted of peripheral blood, taken before any cancer treatment. All receptors come from a male donor at least 60 years old with stage III squamous cell lung carcinoma. Each CDR3 is given with its conserved first and last residue. D genes are given only for firm matches. Not every row has a clone size; where given, it reads once, few, many or a size class.

CDR3 DNA: TGTGCCAGCAGCTTATGGGCAGGGACGCGCGGGGAGCCCCAGCATTTT
CDR3 protein: CASSLWAGTRGEPQHF
clone size: NA
J gene: TRBJ1-5
V gene: TRBV5-5
D gene: NA
CDR3 length: 16

CDR3 DNA: TGTGCCAGCAGTTACTCGATCGGGGATACTGAAGCTTTCTTT
CDR3 protein: CASSYSIGDTEAFF
clone size: once
J gene: TRBJ1-1
V gene: TRBV6-6
D gene: NA
CDR3 length: 14

CDR3 DNA: TGTGCCAGCAGTGTTGGTACGCACACTGAAGCTTTCTTT
CDR3 protein: CASSVGTHTEAFF
clone size: NA
J gene: TRBJ1-1
V gene: TRBV2
D gene: NA
CDR3 length: 13

CDR3 DNA: TGTGCCAGCTCACCACTAAGGGGCCGGGAGGCTTCACCCCTCCACTTT
CDR3 protein: CASSPLRGREASPLHF
clone size: NA
J gene: TRBJ1-6
V gene: TRBV18
D gene: NA
CDR3 length: 16

CDR3 DNA: TGTGCCAGCAGCGCACGGGGGGAGAGCTACTCTGGAAACACCATATATTTT
CDR3 protein: CASSARGESYSGNTIYF
clone size: NA
J gene: TRBJ1-3
V gene: TRBV9
D gene: NA
CDR3 length: 17

CDR3 DNA: TGTGCCAGCAGCGGAGCAGCCACCTACGAGCAGTACTTC
CDR3 protein: CASSGAATYEQYF
clone size: few
J gene: TRBJ2-7
V gene: TRBV2
D gene: NA
CDR3 length: 13

CDR3 DNA: TGTGCCAGCAGGGCTTCGTCGTCGCGTTCGGCTTTCTTT
CDR3 protein: CASRASSSRSAFF
clone size: few
J gene: TRBJ1-1
V gene: TRBV28
D gene: NA
CDR3 length: 13

CDR3 DNA: TGTGCCAGCTCGCTAGAGGGCTCCTATAATTCACCCCTCCACTTT
CDR3 protein: CASSLEGSYNSPLHF
clone size: few
J gene: TRBJ1-6
V gene: TRBV18
D gene: NA
CDR3 length: 15

CDR3 DNA: TGTGCCAGCAGCTCATTGGCGTGGACAGGGGCCGGGGAGCTGTTTTTT
CDR3 protein: CASSSLAWTGAGELFF
clone size: NA
J gene: TRBJ2-2
V gene: TRBV7-3
D gene: TRBD1
CDR3 length: 16

CDR3 DNA: TGTGCCAGCAGTGAAGCGCCCGATCCGGGGGAAAAACTGTTTTTT
CDR3 protein: CASSEAPDPGEKLFF
clone size: NA
J gene: TRBJ1-4
V gene: TRBV6-1
D gene: NA
CDR3 length: 15

CDR3 DNA: TGCGCCAGCAGCCTCCGGGACCCCGATGAGCAGTTCTTC
CDR3 protein: CASSLRDPDEQFF
clone size: NA
J gene: TRBJ2-1
V gene: TRBV4-1
D gene: NA
CDR3 length: 13

CDR3 DNA: TGCGCCAGCAGCCAACCCCAGGGTTCCGGGGCCAACGTCCTGACTTTC
CDR3 protein: CASSQPQGSGANVLTF
clone size: NA
J gene: TRBJ2-6
V gene: TRBV5-1
D gene: NA
CDR3 length: 16

CDR3 DNA: TGTGCCAGCAGCTTCATGACAGGGAGGTACGAGCAGTACTTC
CDR3 protein: CASSFMTGRYEQYF
clone size: NA
J gene: TRBJ2-7
V gene: TRBV7-9
D gene: NA
CDR3 length: 14